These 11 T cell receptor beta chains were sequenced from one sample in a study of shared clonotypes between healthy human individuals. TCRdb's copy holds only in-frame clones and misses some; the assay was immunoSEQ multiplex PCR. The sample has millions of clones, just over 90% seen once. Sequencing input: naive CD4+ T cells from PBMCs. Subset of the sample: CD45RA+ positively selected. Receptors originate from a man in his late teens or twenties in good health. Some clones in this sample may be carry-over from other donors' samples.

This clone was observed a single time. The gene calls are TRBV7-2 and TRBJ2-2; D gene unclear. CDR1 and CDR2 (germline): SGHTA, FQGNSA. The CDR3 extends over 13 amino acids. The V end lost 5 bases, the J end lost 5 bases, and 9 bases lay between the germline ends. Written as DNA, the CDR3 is TGTGCCAGCAGCCCCCGCTCTACCGGGGAGCTGTTTTTT. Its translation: CASSPRSTGELFF.

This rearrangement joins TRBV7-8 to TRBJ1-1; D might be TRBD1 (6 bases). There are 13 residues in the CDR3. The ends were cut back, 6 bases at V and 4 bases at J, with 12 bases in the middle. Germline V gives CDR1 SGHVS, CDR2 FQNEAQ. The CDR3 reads CASRLGGATEAFF. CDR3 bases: TGTGCCAGCAGACTCGGGGGGGCCACTGAAGCTTTCTTT.

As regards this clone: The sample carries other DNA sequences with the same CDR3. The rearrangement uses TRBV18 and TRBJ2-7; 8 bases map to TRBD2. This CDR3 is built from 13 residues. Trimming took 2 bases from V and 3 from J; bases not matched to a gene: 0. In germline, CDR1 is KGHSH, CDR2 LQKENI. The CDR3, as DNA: TGTGCCAGCTCACCAGCGGGAGGCTACGAGCAGTACTTC. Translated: CASSPAGGYEQYF.

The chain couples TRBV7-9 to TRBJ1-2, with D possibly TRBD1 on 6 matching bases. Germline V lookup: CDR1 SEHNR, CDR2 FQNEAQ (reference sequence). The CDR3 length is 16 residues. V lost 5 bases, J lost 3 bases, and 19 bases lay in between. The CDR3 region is CASSPRVGQADYGYTF. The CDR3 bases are TGTGCCAGCAGCCCCCGCGTGGGACAAGCCGACTATGGCTACACCTTC.

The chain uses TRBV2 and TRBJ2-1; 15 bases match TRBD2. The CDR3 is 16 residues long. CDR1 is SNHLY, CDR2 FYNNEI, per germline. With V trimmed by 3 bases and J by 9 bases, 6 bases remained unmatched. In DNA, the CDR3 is TGTGCCAGCAGTGACGGACTAGCGGGAGGGCCGGGTGAGCAGTTCTTC. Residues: CASSDGLAGGPGEQFF.

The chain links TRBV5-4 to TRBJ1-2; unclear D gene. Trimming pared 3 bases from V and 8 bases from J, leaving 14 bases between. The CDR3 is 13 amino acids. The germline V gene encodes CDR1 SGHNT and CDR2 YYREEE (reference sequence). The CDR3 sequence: CASSSEDYGGYTF. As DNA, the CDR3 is TGTGCCAGCAGCTCCGAGGACTACGGGGGCTACACCTTC.

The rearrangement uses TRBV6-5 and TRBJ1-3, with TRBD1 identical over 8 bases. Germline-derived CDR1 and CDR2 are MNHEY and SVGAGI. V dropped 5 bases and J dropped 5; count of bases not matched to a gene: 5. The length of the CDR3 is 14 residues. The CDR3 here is CASSLDRDRNTIYF. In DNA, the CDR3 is TGTGCCAGCAGTCTGGACAGGGATAGAAACACCATATATTTT.

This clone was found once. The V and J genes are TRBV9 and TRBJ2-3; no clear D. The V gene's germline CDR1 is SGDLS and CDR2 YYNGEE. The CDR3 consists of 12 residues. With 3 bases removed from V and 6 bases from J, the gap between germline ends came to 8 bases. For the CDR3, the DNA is TGTGCCAGCAGCGCCTCTATGGATACGCAGTATTTT. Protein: CASSASMDTQYF.

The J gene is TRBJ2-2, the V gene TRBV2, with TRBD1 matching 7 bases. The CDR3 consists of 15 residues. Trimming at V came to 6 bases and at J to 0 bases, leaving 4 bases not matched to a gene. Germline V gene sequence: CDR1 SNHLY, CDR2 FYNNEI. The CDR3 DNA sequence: TGTGCCAGCAGGGGGGACAGATCGAACACCGGGGAGCTGTTTTTT. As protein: CASRGDRSNTGELFF.

The CDR3, as DNA: TGTGCCAGCAGCTTATATGGGGGACAGGGGGCCTACGAGCAGTACTTC. As protein: CASSLYGGQGAYEQYF. The V and J genes are TRBV7-3 and TRBJ2-7; 11 bases agree with TRBD1. CDR3 size: 16 residues. With 2 bases clipped from V and 2 bases from J, the junction kept 5 bases outside the gene matches. CDR1 is SGHTA, CDR2 FQGTGA, per germline.

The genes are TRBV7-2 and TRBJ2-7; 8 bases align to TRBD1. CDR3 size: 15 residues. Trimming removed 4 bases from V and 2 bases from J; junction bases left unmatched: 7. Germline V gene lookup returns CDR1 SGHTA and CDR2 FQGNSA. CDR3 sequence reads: CASSSDRGITYEQYF. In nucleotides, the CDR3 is TGTGCCAGCAGCTCCGACAGGGGAATAACCTACGAGCAGTACTTC.